This entry concerns a single T cell receptor beta chain. The data stem from a study of blood T cell repertoires in COVID-19. About the research overall: The study drew acute and convalescent COVID-19 samples from the United States, Italy and Spain.

As originally analysed: Researchers report that nucleated cell counts were estimated from reference gene primer amplification. TCRdb keeps only in-frame clones here, not all; method: immunoSEQ multiplex PCR. That table is the source of V, J and clone size, and D and trimming were worked out from the DNA. Of approximately 270,000 clones detected, 89% appear once; the ten largest clones hold 2% to 2.5%. This clonotype was sampled from a man between 50 and 59 years old with acute or convalescent COVID-19. Sample: peripheral blood.

The CDR3 bases are TGTGCCAGCAGCTTAGGTCTTGGGCCCTACGAGCAGTACTTC. This encodes CASSLGLGPYEQYF. V is TRBV7-3 and J is TRBJ2-7; D uncertain. The CDR3 is 14 amino acids. The ends were cut back, 2 bases at V and 2 bases at J, with 10 bases in the middle. CDR1 and CDR2 from the germline V gene are SGHTA and FQGTGA. Based on the CDR3 plus reference TRBV7-3 and TRBJ2-7, the full variable domain is GAGVSQTPSNKVTEKGKYVELRCDPISGHTALYWYRQSLGQGPEFLIYFQGTGAADDSGLPNDRFFAVRPEGSVSTLKIQRTERGDSAVYLCASSLGLGPYEQYFGPGTRLTVT.